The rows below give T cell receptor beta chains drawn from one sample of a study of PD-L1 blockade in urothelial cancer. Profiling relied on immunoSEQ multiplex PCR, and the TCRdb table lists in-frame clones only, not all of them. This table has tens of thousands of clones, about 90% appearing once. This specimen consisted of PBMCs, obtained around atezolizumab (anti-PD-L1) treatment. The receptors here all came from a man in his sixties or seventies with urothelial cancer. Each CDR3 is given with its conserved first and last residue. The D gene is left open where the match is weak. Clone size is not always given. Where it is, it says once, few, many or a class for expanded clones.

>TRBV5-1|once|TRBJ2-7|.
TGCGCCAGCAGCCTAGATTATGACAGCTCCGAAAGGGACTACGAGCAGTACTTC
CASSLDYDSSERDYEQYF
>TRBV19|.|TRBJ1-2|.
TGTGCCAGTAGTATGTTGAGGGCGCTTGGCTATGGCTACACCTTC
CASSMLRALGYGYTF
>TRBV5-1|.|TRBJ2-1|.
TGCGCCAGCAGCTTGGACAGCTCCTACAATGAGCAGTTCTTC
CASSLDSSYNEQFF
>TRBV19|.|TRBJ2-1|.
TGTGCCTCCGTGCCCCAGGGGTCCTACAATGAGCAGTTCTTC
CASVPQGSYNEQFF
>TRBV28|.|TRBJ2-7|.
TGTGCCAGCAGTCGCTCGTGGGCCGCCTACGAGCAGTACTTC
CASSRSWAAYEQYF
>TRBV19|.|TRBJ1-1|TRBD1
TGTGCCAGTAGTATAAGTCCCGGGACAGGGACTGAAGCTTTCTTT
CASSISPGTGTEAFF
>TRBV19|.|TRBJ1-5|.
TGTGCCAGTAGTATTGTCCGGGATCAGCCCCAGCATTTT
CASSIVRDQPQHF
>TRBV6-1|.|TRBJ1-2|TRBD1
TGTGCCAGCAGTGGGGACAGTGGGAATTATGGCTACACCTTC
CASSGDSGNYGYTF
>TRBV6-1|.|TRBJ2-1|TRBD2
TGTGCCAGCAGTGAAAGGGGGACTAGATTAGTAAATGAGCAGTTCTTC
CASSERGTRLVNEQFF
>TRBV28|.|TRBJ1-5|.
TGTGCCAGCAGTTTTCGGAGCAATCAGCCCCAGCATTTT
CASSFRSNQPQHF
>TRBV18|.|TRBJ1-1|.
TGTGCCAGCTCACGAGACAGCTCGGGGAACACTGAAGCTTTCTTT
CASSRDSSGNTEAFF
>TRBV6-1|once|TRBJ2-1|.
TGTGCCAGCAGTGAAGATGCTTCGCGGGCCTACAATGAGCAGTTCTTC
CASSEDASRAYNEQFF
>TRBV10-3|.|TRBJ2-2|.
TGTGCCATCAACCCGCAGGGGACCGGGGAGCTGTTTTTT
CAINPQGTGELFF
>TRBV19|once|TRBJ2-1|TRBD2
TGTGCCAGTAGTGGGCTAGCGGGCTCCTACAATGAGCAGTTCTTC
CASSGLAGSYNEQFF
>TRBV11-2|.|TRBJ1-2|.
TGTGCCAGCAGCTTAGAGACTGCGGGTGGCTACACCTTC
CASSLETAGGYTF
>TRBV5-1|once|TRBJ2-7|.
TGCGCCAGCAGCGGGGCCCAGGGGAGCCGTAGGGAGTACTTC
CASSGAQGSRREYF
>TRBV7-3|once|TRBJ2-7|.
TGTGCCAGCAGCTCTACACGACTAGTTCCCGAGCAGTACTTC
CASSSTRLVPEQYF
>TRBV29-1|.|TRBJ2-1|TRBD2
TGCAGCGTTGGACTAGCGGCCTACAATGAGCAGTTCTTC
CSVGLAAYNEQFF
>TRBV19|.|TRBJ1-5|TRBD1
TGTGCCAGTAGCGGACAGGGGGCAGGTCAGCCCCAGCATTTT
CASSGQGAGQPQHF
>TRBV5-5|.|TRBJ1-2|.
TGTGCCAGCAGCTTGGACAGTTATGGCTACACCTTC
CASSLDSYGYTF
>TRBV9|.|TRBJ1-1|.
TGTGCCAGCAGCGTACGGGCCCTGGGACGGGGGGCGTACACTGAAGCTTTCTTT
CASSVRALGRGAYTEAFF
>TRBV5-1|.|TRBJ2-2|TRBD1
TGCGCCAGCAGCTTGGCCGTATCCACAGGGGGAAGCGGGGAGCTGTTTTTT
CASSLAVSTGGSGELFF
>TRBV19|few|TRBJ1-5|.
TGTGCCAGTAGTACCCCCGGGAGAGGGAATCAGCCCCAGCATTTT
CASSTPGRGNQPQHF
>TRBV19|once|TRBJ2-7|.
TGTGCCAGTAGCCTGGACAGCTCCTACGAGCAGTACTTC
CASSLDSSYEQYF
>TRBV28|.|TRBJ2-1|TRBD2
TGTGCCAGCAGTGTCTCGGGAGGGCGGGCCTACAATGAGCAGTTCTTC
CASSVSGGRAYNEQFF
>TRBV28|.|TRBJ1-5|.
TGTGCCAGCAGTTTACCCGACGGGGTTAGCAATCAGCCCCAGCATTTT
CASSLPDGVSNQPQHF
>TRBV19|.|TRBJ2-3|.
TGTGCCAGTAGTAAAAACGGGAGAGCAGATACGCAGTATTTT
CASSKNGRADTQYF
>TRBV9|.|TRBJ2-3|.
TGTGCCAGCAGCACCCGGACAGCCCAGTGGGATACGCAGTATTTT
CASSTRTAQWDTQYF
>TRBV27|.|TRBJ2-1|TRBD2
TGTGCCAGCAAGGGGGGGTTGATAGCGGGAGTTAATGAGCAGTTCTTC
CASKGGLIAGVNEQFF
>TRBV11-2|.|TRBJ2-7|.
TGTGCCAGCAGCTTAGCAACAGGGAGTTACGAGCAGTACTTC
CASSLATGSYEQYF
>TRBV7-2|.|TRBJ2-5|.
TGTGCCAGCAGCTTAGATGAGGTTTTGGAGACCCAGTACTTC
CASSLDEVLETQYF
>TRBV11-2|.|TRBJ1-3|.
TGTGCCAGCAGCTCGCAACTCCCAGGGGGAAACACCATATATTTT
CASSSQLPGGNTIYF
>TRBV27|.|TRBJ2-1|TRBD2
TGTGCCAGCAGTTCGTCTAGCGGGAGTTTTCAAGGTGAGCAGTTCTTC
CASSSSSGSFQGEQFF
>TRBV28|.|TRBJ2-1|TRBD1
TGTGCCAGCAGTTTATCTAGGGGGCCCTCCTACAATGAGCAGTTCTTC
CASSLSRGPSYNEQFF
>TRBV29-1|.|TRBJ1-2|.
TGCAGCGTTGAGTCAGGGGATGGCTACACCTTC
CSVESGDGYTF
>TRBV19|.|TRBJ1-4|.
TGTGCCACCAAGGCTGGAGGACAGTATTACGAAAAACTGTTTTTT
CATKAGGQYYEKLFF
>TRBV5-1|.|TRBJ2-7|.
TGCGCCAGCAGCTCCTCGCGGGCCCAAGACGAGCAGTACTTC
CASSSSRAQDEQYF
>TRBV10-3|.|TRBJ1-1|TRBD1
TGTGCCATCACCCGAAGGACAGGGGAGGGTTCTTCTGAAGCTTTCTTT
CAITRRTGEGSSEAFF
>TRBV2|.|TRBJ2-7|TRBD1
TGTGCCAGCAGTGAAACCCGGGACAGGTTCTACGAGCAGTACTTC
CASSETRDRFYEQYF
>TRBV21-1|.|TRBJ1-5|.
TGTGCCAGCAGCAAAAAAAGGGTGGGAGGCGGGCATTTT
CASSKKRVGGGHF
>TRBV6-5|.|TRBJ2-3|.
TGTGCCAGCAGATCCCCGAGGGCGGCTACGCAGTATTTT
CASRSPRAATQYF
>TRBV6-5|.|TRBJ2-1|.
TGTGCCAGCAGTTACTCGGGAGGTTCCTACAATGAGCAGTTCTTC
CASSYSGGSYNEQFF
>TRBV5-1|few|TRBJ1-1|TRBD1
TGCGCCAGCAGCGGGGGACAGCAGAACACTGAAGCTTTCTTT
CASSGGQQNTEAFF
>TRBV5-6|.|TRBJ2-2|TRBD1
TGTGCCAGCACCTCACAGGGGGCGGGGGAGCTGTTTTTT
CASTSQGAGELFF
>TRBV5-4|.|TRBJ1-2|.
TGTGCCAGCAGCCAATCCAATCAGGGTTGGGGCTACACCTTC
CASSQSNQGWGYTF
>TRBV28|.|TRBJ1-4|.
TGTGCCAGCAGCCCCTTCCAGGGAACTAATGAAAAACTGTTTTTT
CASSPFQGTNEKLFF
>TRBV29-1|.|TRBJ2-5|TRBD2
TGCAGCGTTTCCGGGACTAGCGGGGGAGAGACCCAGTACTTC
CSVSGTSGGETQYF
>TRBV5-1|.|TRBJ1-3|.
TGCGCCAGCAGCTTGGAAGCACAGGGCTCTGGAAACACCATATATTTT
CASSLEAQGSGNTIYF
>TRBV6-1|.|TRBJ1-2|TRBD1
TGTGCCAGCAGTGCCCAGACAGGGCTCCCCTATGGCTACACCTTC
CASSAQTGLPYGYTF
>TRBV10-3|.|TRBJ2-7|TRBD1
TGTGCCACCGGCCGAGACAGGGGATCGGACGAGCAGTACTTC
CATGRDRGSDEQYF